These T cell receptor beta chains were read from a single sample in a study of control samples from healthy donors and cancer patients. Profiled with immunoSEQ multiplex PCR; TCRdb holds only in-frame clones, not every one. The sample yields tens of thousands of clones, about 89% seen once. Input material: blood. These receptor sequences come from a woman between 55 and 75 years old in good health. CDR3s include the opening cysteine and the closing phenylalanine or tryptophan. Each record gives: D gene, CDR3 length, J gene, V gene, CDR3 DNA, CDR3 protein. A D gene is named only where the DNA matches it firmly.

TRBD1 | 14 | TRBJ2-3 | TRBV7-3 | TGTGCCAGCAGCCCTGGGACAGGCACAGATACGCAGTATTTT | CASSPGTGTDTQYF
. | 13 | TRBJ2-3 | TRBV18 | TGTGCCAGCTCACCGGTGGTTGTAGATACGCAGTATTTT | CASSPVVVDTQYF
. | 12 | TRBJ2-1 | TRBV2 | TGTGCCAGCAGTGAATCCGGGATTGAGCAGTTCTTC | CASSESGIEQFF
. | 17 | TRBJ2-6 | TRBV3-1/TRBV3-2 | TGTGCCAGCAGCCAAGATCCCAGGGCGGCTGGGGCCAACGTCCTGACTTTC | CASSQDPRAAGANVLTF
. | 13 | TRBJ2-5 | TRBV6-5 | TGTGCCAGCAGTTACCGGTCCAAAGAGACCCAGTACTTC | CASSYRSKETQYF
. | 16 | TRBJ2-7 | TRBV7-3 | TGTGCCAGCAGCTTAATGGGGACTGCAATCTCCTACGAGCAGTACTTC | CASSLMGTAISYEQYF
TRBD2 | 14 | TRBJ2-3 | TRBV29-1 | TGCAGCGCCTCCCGGGAGGGGTTCACAGATACGCAGTATTTT | CSASREGFTDTQYF
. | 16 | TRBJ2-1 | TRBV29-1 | TGCAGCGTTGAAGATCCGGCTGCCCCCTCATACAATGAGCAGTTCTTC | CSVEDPAAPSYNEQFF
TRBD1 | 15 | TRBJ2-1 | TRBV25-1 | TGTGCCAGCAGTATTACAGGGGTCGCTTACAATGAGCAGTTCTTC | CASSITGVAYNEQFF
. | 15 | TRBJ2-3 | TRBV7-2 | TGTGCCAGCAGCTTAGCTCCAGCTTCGGCAGATACGCAGTATTTT | CASSLAPASADTQYF
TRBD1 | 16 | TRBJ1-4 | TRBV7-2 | TGTGCCAGCAGCTTCAGGGGGCGGCCAACTAATGAAAAACTGTTTTTT | CASSFRGRPTNEKLFF